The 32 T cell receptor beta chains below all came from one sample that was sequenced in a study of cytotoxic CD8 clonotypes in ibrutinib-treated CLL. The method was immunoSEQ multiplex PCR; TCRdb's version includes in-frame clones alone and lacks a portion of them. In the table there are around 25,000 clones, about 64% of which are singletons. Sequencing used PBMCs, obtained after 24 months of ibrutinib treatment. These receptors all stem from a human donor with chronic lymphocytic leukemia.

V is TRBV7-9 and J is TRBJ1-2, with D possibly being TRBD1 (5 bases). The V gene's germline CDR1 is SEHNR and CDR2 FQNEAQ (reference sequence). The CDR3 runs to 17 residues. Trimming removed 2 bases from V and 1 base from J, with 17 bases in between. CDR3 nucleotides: TGTGCCAGCAGCTTAAGAGACATAGGGGTATTTAACTATGGCTACACCTTC. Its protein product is CASSLRDIGVFNYGYTF.

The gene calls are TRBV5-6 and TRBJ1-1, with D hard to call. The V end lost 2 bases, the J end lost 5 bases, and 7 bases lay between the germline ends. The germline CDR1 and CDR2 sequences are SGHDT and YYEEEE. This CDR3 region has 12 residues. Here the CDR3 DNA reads TGTGCCAGCAGCTTTCGGGGAACTGAAGCTTTCTTT. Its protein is CASSFRGTEAFF.

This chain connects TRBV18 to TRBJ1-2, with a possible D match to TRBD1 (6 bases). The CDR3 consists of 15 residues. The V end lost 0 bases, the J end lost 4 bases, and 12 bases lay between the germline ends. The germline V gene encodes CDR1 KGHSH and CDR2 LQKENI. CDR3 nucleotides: TGTGCCAGCTCACCACCGACAGGAGCGAGCTATGGCTACACCTTC. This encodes CASSPPTGASYGYTF.

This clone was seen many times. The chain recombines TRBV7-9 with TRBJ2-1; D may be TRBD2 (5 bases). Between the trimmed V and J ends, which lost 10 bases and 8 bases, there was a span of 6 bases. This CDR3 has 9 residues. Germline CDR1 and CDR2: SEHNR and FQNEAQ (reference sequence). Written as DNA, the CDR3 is TGTGCCACGAGGGATGAGCAGTTCTTC. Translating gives CATRDEQFF.

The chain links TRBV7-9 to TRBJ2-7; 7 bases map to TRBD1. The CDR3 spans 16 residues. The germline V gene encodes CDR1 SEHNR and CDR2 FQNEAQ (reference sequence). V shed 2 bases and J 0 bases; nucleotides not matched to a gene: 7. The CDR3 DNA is TGTGCCAGCAGCTTATTAGGGGGCCACAGCTCCTACGAGCAGTACTTC. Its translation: CASSLLGGHSSYEQYF.

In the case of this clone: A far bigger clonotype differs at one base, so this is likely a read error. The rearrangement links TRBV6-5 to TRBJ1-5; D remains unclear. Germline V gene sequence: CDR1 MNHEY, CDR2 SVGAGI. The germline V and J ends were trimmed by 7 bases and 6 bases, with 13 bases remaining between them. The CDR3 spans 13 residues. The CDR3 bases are TGTGCCAGCAATCACGACCCCGGTCAGCCCCAGCATTTT. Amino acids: CASNHDPGQPQHF.

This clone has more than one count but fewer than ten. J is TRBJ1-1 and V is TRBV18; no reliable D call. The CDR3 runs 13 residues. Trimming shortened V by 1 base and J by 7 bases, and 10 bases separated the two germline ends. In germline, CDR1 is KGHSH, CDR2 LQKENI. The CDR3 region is CASSPQGAVEAFF. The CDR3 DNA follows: TGTGCCAGCTCACCACAGGGTGCGGTTGAAGCTTTCTTT.

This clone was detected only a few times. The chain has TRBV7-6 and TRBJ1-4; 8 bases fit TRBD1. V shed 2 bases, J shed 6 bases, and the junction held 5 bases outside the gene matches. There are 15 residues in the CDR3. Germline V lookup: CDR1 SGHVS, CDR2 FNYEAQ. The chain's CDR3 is CASSLLTGVDEKLFF. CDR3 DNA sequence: TGTGCCAGCAGCTTACTGACAGGGGTGGATGAAAAACTGTTTTTT.

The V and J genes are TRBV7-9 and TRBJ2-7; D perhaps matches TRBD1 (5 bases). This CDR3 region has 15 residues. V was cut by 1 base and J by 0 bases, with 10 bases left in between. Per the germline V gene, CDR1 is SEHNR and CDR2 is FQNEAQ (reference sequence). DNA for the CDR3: TGTGCCAGCAGCTTAGGCCTAGGGGTCTCCTACGAGCAGTACTTC. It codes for CASSLGLGVSYEQYF.

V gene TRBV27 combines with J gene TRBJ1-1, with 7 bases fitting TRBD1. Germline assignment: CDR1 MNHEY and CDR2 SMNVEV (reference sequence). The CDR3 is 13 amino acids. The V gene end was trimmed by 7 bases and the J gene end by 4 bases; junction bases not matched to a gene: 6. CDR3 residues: CASTRQGGTEAFF. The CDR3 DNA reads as TGTGCCAGCACCAGACAGGGTGGCACTGAAGCTTTCTTT.

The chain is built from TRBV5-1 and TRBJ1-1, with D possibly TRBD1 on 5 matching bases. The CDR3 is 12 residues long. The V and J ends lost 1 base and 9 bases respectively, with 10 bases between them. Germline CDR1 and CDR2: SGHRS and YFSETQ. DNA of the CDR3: TGCGCCAGCAGCTTGACCCAGGGCAAAGCTTTCTTT. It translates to CASSLTQGKAFF.

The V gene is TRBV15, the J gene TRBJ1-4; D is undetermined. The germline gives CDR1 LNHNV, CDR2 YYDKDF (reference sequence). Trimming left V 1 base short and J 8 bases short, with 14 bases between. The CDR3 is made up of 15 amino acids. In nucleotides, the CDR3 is TGTGCCACCAGCAGAGGAGACCGCGTTGGAGAAAAACTGTTTTTT. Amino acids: CATSRGDRVGEKLFF.

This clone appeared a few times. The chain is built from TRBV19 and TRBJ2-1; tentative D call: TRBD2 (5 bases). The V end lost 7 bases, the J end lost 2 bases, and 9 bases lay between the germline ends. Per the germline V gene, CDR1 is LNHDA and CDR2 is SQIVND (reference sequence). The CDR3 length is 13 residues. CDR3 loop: CASKEGPYNEQFF. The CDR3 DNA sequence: TGTGCCAGTAAAGAGGGCCCCTACAATGAGCAGTTCTTC. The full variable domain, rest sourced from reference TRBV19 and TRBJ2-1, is DGGITQSPKYLFRKEGQNVTLSCEQNLNHDAMYWYRQDPGQGLRLIYYSQIVNDFQKGDIAEGYSVSREKKESFPLTVTSAQKNPTAFYLCASKEGPYNEQFFGPGTRLTVL.

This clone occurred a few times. CDR3 nucleotide sequence: TGCGCCAGCAGCTGGGACACAGTGAACACTGAAGCTTTCTTT. Protein sequence: CASSWDTVNTEAFF. V gene TRBV5-1 combines with J gene TRBJ1-1; D possibly corresponds to TRBD1 (6 bases). Germline CDR1 reads SGHRS; CDR2 reads YFSETQ. The CDR3 totals 14 residues. Trimming removed 3 bases at V and 0 bases at J, with 9 bases between.

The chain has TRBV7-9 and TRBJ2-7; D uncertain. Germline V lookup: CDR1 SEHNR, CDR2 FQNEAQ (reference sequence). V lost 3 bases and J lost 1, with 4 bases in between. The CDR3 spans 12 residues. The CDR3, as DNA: TGTGCCAGCAGCTTCAGATCCTACGAGCAGTACTTC. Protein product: CASSFRSYEQYF.

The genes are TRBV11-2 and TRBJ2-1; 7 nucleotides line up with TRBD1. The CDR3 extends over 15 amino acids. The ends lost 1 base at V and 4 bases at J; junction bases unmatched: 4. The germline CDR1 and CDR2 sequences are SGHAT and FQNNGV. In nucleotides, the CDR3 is TGTGCCAGCAGCTTAGTACAGGGGAGTTACAATGAGCAGTTCTTC. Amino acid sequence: CASSLVQGSYNEQFF.

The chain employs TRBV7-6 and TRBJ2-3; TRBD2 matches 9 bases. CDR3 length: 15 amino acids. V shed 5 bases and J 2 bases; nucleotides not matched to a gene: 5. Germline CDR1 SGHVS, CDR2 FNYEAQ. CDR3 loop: CASSRSGGSTDTQYF. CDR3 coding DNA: TGTGCCAGCAGCCGTAGCGGGGGATCCACAGATACGCAGTATTTT.

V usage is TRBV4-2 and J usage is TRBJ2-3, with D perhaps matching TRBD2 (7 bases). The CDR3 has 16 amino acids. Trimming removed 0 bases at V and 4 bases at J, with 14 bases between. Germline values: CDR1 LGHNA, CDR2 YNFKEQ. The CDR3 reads CASSQEYMRGPDTQYF. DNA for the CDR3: TGTGCCAGCAGCCAAGAGTATATGCGGGGGCCAGATACGCAGTATTTT.

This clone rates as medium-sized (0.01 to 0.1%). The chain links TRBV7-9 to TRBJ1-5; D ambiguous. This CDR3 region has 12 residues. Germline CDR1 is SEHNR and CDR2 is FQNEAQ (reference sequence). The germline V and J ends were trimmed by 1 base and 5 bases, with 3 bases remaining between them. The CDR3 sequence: CASSLGYQPQHF. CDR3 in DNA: TGTGCCAGCAGCTTAGGTTATCAGCCCCAGCATTTT.

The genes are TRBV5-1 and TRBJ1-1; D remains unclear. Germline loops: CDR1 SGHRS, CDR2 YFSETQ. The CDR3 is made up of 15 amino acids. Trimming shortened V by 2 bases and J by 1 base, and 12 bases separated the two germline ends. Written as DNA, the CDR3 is TGCGCCAGCAGCTTTCACGGGAAGACGAACACTGAAGCTTTCTTT. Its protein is CASSFHGKTNTEAFF.

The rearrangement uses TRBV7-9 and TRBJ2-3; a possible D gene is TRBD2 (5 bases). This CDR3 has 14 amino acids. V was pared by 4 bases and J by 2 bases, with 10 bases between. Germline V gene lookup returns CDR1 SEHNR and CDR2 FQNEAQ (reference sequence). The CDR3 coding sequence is TGTGCCAGCAGCTCCTCGCGGGTCACAGATACGCAGTATTTT. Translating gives CASSSSRVTDTQYF.

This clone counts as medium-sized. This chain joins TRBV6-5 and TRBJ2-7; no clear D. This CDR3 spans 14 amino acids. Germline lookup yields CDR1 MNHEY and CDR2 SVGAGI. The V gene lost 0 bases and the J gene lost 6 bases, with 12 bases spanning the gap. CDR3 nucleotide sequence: TGTGCCAGCAGTTACTCGACACAAAGTAGCGAGCAGTACTTC. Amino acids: CASSYSTQSSEQYF.

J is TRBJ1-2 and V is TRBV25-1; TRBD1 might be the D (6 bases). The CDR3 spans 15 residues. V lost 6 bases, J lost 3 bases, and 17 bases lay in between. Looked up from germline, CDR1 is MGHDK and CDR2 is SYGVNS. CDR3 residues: CASRGGWGADYGYTF. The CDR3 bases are TGTGCCAGCAGGGGAGGGTGGGGGGCCGACTATGGCTACACCTTC.

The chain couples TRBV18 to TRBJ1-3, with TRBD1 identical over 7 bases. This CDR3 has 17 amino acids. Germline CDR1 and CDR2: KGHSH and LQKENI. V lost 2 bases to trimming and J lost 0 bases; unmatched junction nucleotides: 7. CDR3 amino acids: CASSPRSQGLSGNTIYF. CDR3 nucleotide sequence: TGTGCCAGCTCACCAAGATCACAGGGGCTCTCTGGAAACACCATATATTTT.

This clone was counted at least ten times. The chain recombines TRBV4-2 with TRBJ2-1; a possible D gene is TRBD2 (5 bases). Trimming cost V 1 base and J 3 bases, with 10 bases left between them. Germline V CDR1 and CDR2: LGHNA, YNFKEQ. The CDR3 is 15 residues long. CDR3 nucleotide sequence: TGTGCCAGCAGCCAAGGGCTAGCAGACTACAATGAGCAGTTCTTC. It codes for CASSQGLADYNEQFF.

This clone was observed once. The CDR3 nucleotides are TGTGCCAGCAGCGCGCCACCGACAGGGCACACCGGGGAGCTGTTTTTT. It is translated as CASSAPPTGHTGELFF. V usage is TRBV5-4 and J usage is TRBJ2-2; the match to TRBD1 covers 7 bases. Germline trimming cut 4 bases from V and 3 bases from J; bases unmatched to any gene: 9. The CDR3 extends over 16 amino acids. Per germline, CDR1 SGHNT and CDR2 YYREEE (reference sequence).

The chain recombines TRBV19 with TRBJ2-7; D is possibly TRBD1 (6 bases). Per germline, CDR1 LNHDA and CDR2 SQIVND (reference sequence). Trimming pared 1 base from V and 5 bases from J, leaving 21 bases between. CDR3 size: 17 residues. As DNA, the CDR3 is TGTGCCAGTAGTATAGGCCCCGACAGGACTTCCAGGAACGAGCAGTACTTC. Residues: CASSIGPDRTSRNEQYF. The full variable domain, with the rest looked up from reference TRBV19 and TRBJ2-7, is DGGITQSPKYLFRKEGQNVTLSCEQNLNHDAMYWYRQDPGQGLRLIYYSQIVNDFQKGDIAEGYSVSREKKESFPLTVTSAQKNPTAFYLCASSIGPDRTSRNEQYFGPGTRLTVT.

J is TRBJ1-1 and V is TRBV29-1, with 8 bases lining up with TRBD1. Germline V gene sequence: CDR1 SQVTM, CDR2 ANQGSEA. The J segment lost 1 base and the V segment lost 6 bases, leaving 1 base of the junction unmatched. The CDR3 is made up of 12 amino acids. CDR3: CSVGQGNTEAFF. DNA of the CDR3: TGCAGCGTCGGACAGGGGAACACTGAAGCTTTCTTT.

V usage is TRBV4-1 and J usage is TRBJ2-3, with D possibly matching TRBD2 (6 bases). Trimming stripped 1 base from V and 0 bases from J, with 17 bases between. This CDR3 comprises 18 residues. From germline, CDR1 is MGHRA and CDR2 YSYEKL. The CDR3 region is CASSQASRGRFSTDTQYF. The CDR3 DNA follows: TGCGCCAGCAGCCAAGCGTCGCGGGGAAGATTTAGCACAGATACGCAGTATTTT.

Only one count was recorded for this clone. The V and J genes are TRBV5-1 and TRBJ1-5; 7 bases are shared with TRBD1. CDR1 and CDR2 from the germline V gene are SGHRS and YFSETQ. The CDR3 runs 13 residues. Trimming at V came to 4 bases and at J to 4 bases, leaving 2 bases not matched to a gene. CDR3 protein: CASSPGQNQPQHF. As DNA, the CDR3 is TGCGCCAGCAGCCCGGGACAGAATCAGCCCCAGCATTTT.

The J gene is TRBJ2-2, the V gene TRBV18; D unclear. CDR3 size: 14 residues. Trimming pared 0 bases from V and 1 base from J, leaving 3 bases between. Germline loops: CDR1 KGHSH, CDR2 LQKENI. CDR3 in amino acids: CASSPPRNTGELFF. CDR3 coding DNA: TGTGCCAGCTCACCACCCCGGAACACCGGGGAGCTGTTTTTT.

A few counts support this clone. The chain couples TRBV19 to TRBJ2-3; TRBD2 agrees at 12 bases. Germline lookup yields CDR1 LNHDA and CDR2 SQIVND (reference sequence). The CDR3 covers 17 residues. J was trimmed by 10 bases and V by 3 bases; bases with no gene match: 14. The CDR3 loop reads CASSMGLAGGYDRAQYF. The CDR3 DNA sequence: TGTGCCAGTAGTATGGGGCTAGCGGGGGGGTACGACCGGGCGCAGTATTTT.